In its sample, the clone carrying this T cell receptor beta chain was seen a few times. Its antigen is undetermined. The CDR3 is 15 amino acids. The V gene end was trimmed by 5 bases and the J gene end by 5 bases; junction bases not matched to a gene: 8. This specimen belongs to a study of T cell repertoires in cytomegalovirus infection. Study summary: TCR beta signatures that were public indicated CMV infection and matching HLA type. Study-wide findings and caveats: There were HLA-C-restricted CMV-specific TCR beta clonotypes dominating the ex vivo response. The cumulative frequency of public TCR beta families distinguished individuals who carried CMV together with the relevant HLA.

TCRdb independently ran MiXCR on the reads; one entry per CDR3 protein. The sample holds nearly 650,000 distinct CDR3 sequences, roughly 26% seen once. Input material: CD8+ T cells from PBMCs. The rearrangement joins TRBV12-3 or TRBV12-4 to TRBJ1-5, with 8 bases matching TRBD1. This clonotype was obtained from a human donor in good health (CMV status not recorded). Some clones in this sample may be carry-over from other donors' samples. This CDR3 reads CASSPGQVVDQPQHF. Here the CDR3 DNA reads TGTGCCAGCAGTCCGGGACAGGTAGTGGATCAGCCCCAGCATTTT.